This T cell receptor beta chain was documented in a study of monozygotic twins with cystic fibrosis. The wider study: With about 15 PCR cycles, barcoded libraries came from approximately 2.7 micrograms of fragmented DNA. Overall study findings and caveats: Nucleotide-identical clonotype sharing was significantly higher within monozygotic CF twin pairs than between unrelated CF individuals. Median Simpson clonality of about 0.01 suggested naive T cells predominated. Co-twins had the most similar V usage for 13 of 16 pairs, J for 8.

To note about this clone: The antigen remains undetermined.

TCRdb keeps only in-frame clones here, not all; method: immunoSEQ multiplex PCR. The repertoire holds about 20,000 clones, 95% to 97% seen once, with roughly 0.62% in the top ten. Germline CDR1 reads SGHTA; CDR2 reads FQGNSA. J gave up 7 bases and V 4 bases, and 9 bases lay outside the gene matches. The CDR3 consists of 15 residues. The clonotype comes from a girl aged 2 to 9 with cystic fibrosis. The chain employs TRBV7-2 and TRBJ1-5; 8 positions agree with TRBD1. Sequencing input: blood. Here the CDR3 reads CASSSKGDRSQPQHF. The CDR3 nucleotides read TGTGCCAGCAGCTCAAAGGGGGACAGGAGCCAGCCCCAGCATTTT.